This TCR beta chain was documented in a study of identifying expanded T cells in peripheral blood. Study results and limitations: About 1.2 clones differed between technical replicates, versus about 15 and 19 over time.

In the case of this clone: Its antigen is as yet unknown.

Healthy donors had no documented immune events, such as infections, while sampled. This CDR3 is 16 amino acids long. In germline, CDR1 is MNHEY, CDR2 SVGAGI. V gave up 0 bases and J gave up 7 bases, with 18 bases separating them. The data were produced by immunoSEQ multiplex PCR, yet TCRdb's version contains in-frame clones alone and is incomplete. The repertoire includes around 120,000 clones, 65% to 90% of them detected once, and about 8% sits in the top ten. The clonotype originates from a person aged 18 to 75 in good health. The chain carries TRBV6-5 and TRBJ1-2, with D perhaps matching TRBD1 (5 bases). The source material was blood. Written as DNA, the CDR3 is TGTGCCAGCAGTTACTCGATGGCCGGGGCACAGTTTGGCTACACCTTC. Residues: CASSYSMAGAQFGYTF.